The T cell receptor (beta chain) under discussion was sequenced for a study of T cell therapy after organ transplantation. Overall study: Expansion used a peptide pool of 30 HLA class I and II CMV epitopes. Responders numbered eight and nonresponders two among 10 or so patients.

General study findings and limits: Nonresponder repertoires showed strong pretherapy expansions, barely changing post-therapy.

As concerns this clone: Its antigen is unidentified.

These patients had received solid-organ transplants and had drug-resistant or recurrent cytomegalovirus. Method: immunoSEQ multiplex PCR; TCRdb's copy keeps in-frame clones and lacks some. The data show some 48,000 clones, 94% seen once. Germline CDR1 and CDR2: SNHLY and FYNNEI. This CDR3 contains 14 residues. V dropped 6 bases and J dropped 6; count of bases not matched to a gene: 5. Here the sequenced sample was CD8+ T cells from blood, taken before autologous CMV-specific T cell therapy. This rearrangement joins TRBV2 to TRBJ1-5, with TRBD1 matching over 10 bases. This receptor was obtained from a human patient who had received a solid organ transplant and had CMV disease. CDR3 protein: CASRWTGGGQPQHF. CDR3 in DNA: TGTGCCAGCAGGTGGACAGGGGGAGGTCAGCCCCAGCATTTT. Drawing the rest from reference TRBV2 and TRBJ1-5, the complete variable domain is EPEVTQTPSHQVTQMGQEVILRCVPISNHLYFYWYRQILGQKVEFLVSFYNNEISEKSEIFDDQFSVERPDGSNFTLKIRSTKLEDSAMYFCASRWTGGGQPQHFGDGTRLSIL.